This T cell receptor beta chain was captured by sequencing in a study of response to subunit inactivated influenza vaccine. Study-level findings and limits: Authors suggested few new T cells are recruited by each seasonal influenza vaccination.

This CDR3 is built from 15 residues. CDR1 MNHEY and CDR2 SVGEGT come from the germline V gene. The V and J ends lost 6 bases and 2 bases, in that order; junction bases with no gene match: 3. MiXCR, run by TCRdb on the RT-PCR reads, gives a single entry per CDR3 protein. The top ten hold around 40% of the sample, which has roughly 160,000 distinct CDR3 sequences, about 10% seen once. This clonotype was picked up a small number of times. Its antigen is as yet unknown. The sequence derives from a man aged 50 to 69 who received an inactivated influenza vaccine. This material consisted of CD8+ T cells sorted from PBMCs, taken 23 months after vaccination. J is TRBJ2-1 and V is TRBV6-2 or TRBV6-3; 11 bases align to TRBD2. In DNA, the CDR3 is TGTGCCAGCAGACTACTAGCGGGGGCCTACAATGAGCAGTTCTTC. It specifies CASRLLAGAYNEQFF.